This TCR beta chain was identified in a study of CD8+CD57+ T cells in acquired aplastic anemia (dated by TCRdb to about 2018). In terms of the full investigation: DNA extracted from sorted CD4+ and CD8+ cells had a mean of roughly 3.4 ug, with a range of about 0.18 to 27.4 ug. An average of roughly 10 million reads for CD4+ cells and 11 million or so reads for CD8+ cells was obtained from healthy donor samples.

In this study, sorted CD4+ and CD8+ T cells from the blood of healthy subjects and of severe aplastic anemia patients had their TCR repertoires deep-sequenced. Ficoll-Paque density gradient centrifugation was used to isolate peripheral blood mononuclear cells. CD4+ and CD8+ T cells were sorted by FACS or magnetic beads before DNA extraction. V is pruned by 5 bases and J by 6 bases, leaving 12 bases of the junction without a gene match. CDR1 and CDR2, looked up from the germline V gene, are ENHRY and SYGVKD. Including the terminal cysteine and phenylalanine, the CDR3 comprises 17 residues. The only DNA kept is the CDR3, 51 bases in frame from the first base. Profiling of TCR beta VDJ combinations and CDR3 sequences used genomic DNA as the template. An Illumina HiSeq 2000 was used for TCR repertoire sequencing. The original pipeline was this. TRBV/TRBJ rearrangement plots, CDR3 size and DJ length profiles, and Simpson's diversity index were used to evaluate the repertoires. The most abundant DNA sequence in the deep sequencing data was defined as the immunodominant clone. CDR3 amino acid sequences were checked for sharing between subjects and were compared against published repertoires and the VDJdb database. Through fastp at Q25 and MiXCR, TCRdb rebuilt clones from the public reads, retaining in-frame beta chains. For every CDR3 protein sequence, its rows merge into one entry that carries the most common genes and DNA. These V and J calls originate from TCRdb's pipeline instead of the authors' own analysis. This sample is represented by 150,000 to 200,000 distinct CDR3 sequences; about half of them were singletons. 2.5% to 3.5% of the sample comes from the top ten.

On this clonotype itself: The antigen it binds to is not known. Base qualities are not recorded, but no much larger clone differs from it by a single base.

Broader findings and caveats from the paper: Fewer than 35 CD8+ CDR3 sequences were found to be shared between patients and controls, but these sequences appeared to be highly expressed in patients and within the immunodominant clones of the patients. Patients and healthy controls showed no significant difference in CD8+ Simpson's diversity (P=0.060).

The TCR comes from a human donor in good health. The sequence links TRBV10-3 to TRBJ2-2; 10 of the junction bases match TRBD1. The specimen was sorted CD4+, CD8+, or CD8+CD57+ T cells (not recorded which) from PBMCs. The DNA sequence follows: TGTGCCATCAGTTCCGTACCCGGGACAGGGGCCTCCGGGGAGCTGTTTTTT. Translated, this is CAISSVPGTGASGELFF.